There are many counts of the clone carrying this T cell receptor (beta chain). Its antigen is as yet unknown. This entry belongs to a study of T cells in Graves' hyperthyroidism and ophthalmopathy. Across the study: It was at initial diagnosis, before any treatment, that peripheral blood was collected. General study findings and limits: Most expanded thyroid clonotypes above 0.001 also appeared in blood.

V was pared by 6 bases and J by 4 bases, with 19 bases between. This CDR3 comprises 15 residues. Germline V gives CDR1 MNHNS, CDR2 SASEGT. Diagnosis relied on clinical symptoms, serum thyroxine and TRAb, thyroid ultrasound and orbital computed tomography. RNA transcripts yielded amplified TCR beta CDR3 regions. HTBI primers were employed in a first-round RT-PCR of the TCR CDR3. TCRdb redid the calling of the multiplex PCR reads with MiXCR, one entry per CDR3 protein. The data hold about 520,000 distinct CDR3 sequences, with less than 25% observed a single time. Sequences were obtained from blood. The rearrangement uses TRBV6-1 and TRBJ2-7; D is unresolved. This receptor was obtained from a man aged 18 to 30 with Graves' hyperthyroidism. DNA of the CDR3: TGTGCCAGCAGGCCCCGGCGGTCCCAGGTATACGAGCAGTACTTC. The encoded protein is CASRPRRSQVYEQYF.